This paragraph covers one T cell receptor (beta chain) sequence. The sample comes from a study of T cell clonotyping in hematopoietic cell transplantation. Method: immunoSEQ multiplex PCR; TCRdb's copy keeps in-frame clones and lacks some. Of some 29,000 clones in the sample, roughly 84% were seen once. The CDR3 has 13 residues. Germline CDR1 is MGHDK and CDR2 is SYGVNS. V was pared by 4 bases and J by 3 bases, with 10 bases between. Time point here: recipient sample about 28 days before transplant, after cytoreduction. This material consisted of peripheral blood mononuclear cells, taken before stem cell transplant. The chain combines TRBV25-1 with TRBJ2-7; the D is unclear. The sequence came from a man aged 35-49 years with acute myeloid leukemia. Some clones in this sample may be carry-over from other donors' samples. For the CDR3, the DNA is TGTGCCAGCAGTGGGAAACCAAACTACGAGCAGTACTTC. Translated, it gives CASSGKPNYEQYF.